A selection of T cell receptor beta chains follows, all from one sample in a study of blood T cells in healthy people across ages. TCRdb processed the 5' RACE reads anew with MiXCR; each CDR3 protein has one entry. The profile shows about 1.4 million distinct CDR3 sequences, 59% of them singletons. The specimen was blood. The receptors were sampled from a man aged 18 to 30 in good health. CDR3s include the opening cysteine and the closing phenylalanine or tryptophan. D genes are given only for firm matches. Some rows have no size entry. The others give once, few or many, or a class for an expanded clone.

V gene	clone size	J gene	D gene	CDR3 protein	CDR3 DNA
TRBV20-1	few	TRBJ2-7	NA	CSASYRVQNIYEQYF	TGCAGTGCCAGTTACCGGGTCCAAAATATCTACGAGCAGTACTTC
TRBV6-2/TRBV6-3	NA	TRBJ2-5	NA	CASSYVLDGEETQYF	TGTGCCAGCAGTTACGTTTTGGACGGGGAAGAGACCCAGTACTTC
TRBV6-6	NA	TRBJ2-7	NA	CASSSTEEVYEQYF	TGTGCCAGCAGTAGCACCGAGGAGGTCTACGAGCAGTACTTC
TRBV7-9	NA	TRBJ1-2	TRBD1	CASSDRGLGYGYTF	TGTGCCAGCAGCGATAGGGGGCTCGGCTATGGCTACACCTTC
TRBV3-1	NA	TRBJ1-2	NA	CASSQERIGVGYTF	TGTGCCAGCAGCCAAGAGAGGATCGGAGTTGGCTACACCTTC
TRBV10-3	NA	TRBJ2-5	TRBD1	CAISDWGQGAETQYF	TGTGCCATCAGTGACTGGGGGCAGGGGGCAGAGACCCAGTACTTC
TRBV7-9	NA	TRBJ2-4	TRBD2	CASSPQVGTSGAQQYF	TGTGCCAGCAGCCCCCAGGTGGGGACTAGCGGGGCTCAGCAGTACTTC
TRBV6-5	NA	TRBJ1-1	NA	CARFVNTEAFF	TGTGCCAGATTCGTGAACACTGAAGCTTTCTTT
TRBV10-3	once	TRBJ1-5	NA	CAISSTPNQPQHF	TGTGCCATCAGTTCCACCCCCAATCAGCCCCAGCATTTT
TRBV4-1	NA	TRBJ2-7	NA	CASSQRTEPYEQYF	TGCGCCAGCAGCCAAAGGACGGAGCCCTACGAGCAGTACTTC
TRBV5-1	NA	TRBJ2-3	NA	CASSPRGTTDTQYF	TGCGCCAGCAGCCCCCGGGGAACGACAGATACGCAGTATTTT
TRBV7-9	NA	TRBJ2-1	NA	CAGSLVGFPYNEQFF	TGTGCCGGCAGCTTAGTTGGGTTCCCTTACAATGAGCAGTTCTTC
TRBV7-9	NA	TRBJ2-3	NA	CASSLYGRTASTDTQYF	TGTGCCAGCAGCTTATACGGCAGGACAGCTAGCACAGATACGCAGTATTTT
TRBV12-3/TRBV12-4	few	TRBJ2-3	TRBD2	CASSSWPGGGTDTQYF	TGTGCCAGCAGTTCTTGGCCCGGGGGGGGCACAGATACGCAGTATTTT
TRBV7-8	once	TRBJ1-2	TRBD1	CASSAGQADYGYTF	TGTGCCAGCAGCGCTGGACAGGCCGATTATGGCTACACCTTC
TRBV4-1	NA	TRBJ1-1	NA	CASSQVIIGGFTEAFF	TGCGCCAGCAGCCAAGTAATTATAGGGGGATTCACTGAAGCTTTCTTT
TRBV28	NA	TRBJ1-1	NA	CASSRRAGFPEAFF	TGTGCCAGCAGTAGAAGGGCCGGTTTCCCTGAAGCTTTCTTT
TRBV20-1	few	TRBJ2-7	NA	CSARDTGGRSPYEQYF	TGCAGTGCTAGAGATACCGGAGGCAGGAGCCCGTACGAGCAGTACTTC
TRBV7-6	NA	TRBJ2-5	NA	CASSLVGGPFQETQYF	TGTGCCAGCAGCTTAGTGGGGGGGCCCTTTCAAGAGACCCAGTACTTC
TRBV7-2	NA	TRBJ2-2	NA	CVSSLEPGTPKGTGELFF	TGTGTCAGCAGCTTAGAACCAGGGACGCCGAAGGGCACCGGGGAGCTGTTTTTT
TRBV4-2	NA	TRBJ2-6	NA	CASSRSESGANVLTF	TGTGCCAGCAGTCGGTCTGAGTCTGGGGCCAACGTCCTGACTTTC
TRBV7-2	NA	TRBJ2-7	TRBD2	CASSLRDGRDNEQYF	TGTGCCAGCAGCCTCCGGGACGGGAGGGACAATGAGCAGTACTTC
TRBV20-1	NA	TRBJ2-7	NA	CSANDWGPSYEQYF	TGCAGTGCGAATGACTGGGGGCCCTCCTACGAGCAGTACTTC
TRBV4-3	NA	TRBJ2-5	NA	CASSHLWTAGLNEQYF	TGCGCCAGCAGCCACCTTTGGACGGCGGGGCTCAATGAGCAGTACTTC
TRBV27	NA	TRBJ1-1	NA	CASTPQGRGNTEAFF	TGTGCCAGCACCCCACAGGGAAGGGGGAACACTGAAGCTTTCTTT
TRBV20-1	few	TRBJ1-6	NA	CSARVASRNSPLHF	TGCAGTGCCAGGGTAGCCAGTCGTAATTCACCCCTCCACTTT